This T cell receptor (beta chain) was found in a study of T cell responses to AZD1222 COVID-19 vaccine. Background on the study: Analyses pooled second doses at about 4 or about 12 weeks.

Clones were read by immunoSEQ multiplex PCR, and TCRdb kept only the in-frame ones, dropping some. The repertoire has roughly 90,000 clones, approximately 83% of them found once; the top ten carry approximately 6.8%. This CDR3 has 15 residues. The germline gives CDR1 MGHRA, CDR2 YSYEKL. J gave up 6 bases and V 0 bases, and 3 bases lay outside the gene matches. Regarding the study as a whole: White British people made up most donors, females outnumbered males, and clonal diversity was possibly underestimated.

A word on this clone: The antigen is undetermined.

The chain has TRBV4-1 and TRBJ2-2; 8 bases align to TRBD1. This clonotype was obtained from an adult in good health. The sequences come from peripheral blood, collected on day 0 of AZD1222 vaccination. CDR3 in DNA: TGCGCCAGCAGCCAAGAGGACAGGGAGGCCGGGGAGCTGTTTTTT. As protein: CASSQEDREAGELFF.